The entry below describes one TCR beta chain. Its antigen is not identified. Given a much more abundant clone one base away, this may be a read error. This entry comes from a study of T cells in Graves' hyperthyroidism and ophthalmopathy. Study outcomes and limitations: In the blood, most expanded thyroid clonotypes above 0.001 appeared as well.

Germline-derived CDR1 and CDR2 are SNHLY and FYNNEI. This CDR3 region has 14 residues. The investigators amplified TCR beta CDR3 regions from RNA transcripts. HTBI primers were employed in a first-round RT-PCR of the TCR CDR3. Each CDR3 protein is one row after TCRdb ran MiXCR on the multiplex PCR reads. The table records some 490,000 distinct CDR3 sequences, 15% to 20% of them present only once. Sequenced sample: blood. The clonotype originates from a woman aged 25 to 39 with Graves' ophthalmopathy. The V call is TRBV2, the J call TRBJ1-5; 11 positions agree with TRBD1. The chain's CDR3 is CVSSEGQGVQPQHF. Here the CDR3 DNA reads TGTGTCAGCAGTGAGGGACAGGGGGTTCAGCCCCAGCATTTT.